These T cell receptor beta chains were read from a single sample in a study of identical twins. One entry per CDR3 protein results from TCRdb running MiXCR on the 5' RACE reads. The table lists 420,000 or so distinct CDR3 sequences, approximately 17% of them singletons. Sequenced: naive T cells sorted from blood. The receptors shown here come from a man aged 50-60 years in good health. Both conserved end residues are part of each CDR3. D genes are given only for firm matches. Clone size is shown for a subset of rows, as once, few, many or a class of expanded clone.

CASSVTSYNEQFF TGTGCCAGCAGTGTCACCTCCTACAATGAGCAGTTCTTC TRBV6-2/TRBV6-3 - TRBJ2-1 13 many
CASTGQGSYEQYF TGCGCCAGCACGGGACAAGGATCCTACGAGCAGTACTTC TRBV10-2 - TRBJ2-7 13 many
CASSLVGSVVYEQYF TGCGCCAGCAGCTTGGTTGGATCTGTGGTCTACGAGCAGTACTTC TRBV5-1 - TRBJ2-7 15 once
CASNQEYNTGELFF TGTGCCAGCAATCAGGAATATAACACCGGGGAGCTGTTTTTT TRBV12-3/TRBV12-4 - TRBJ2-2 14 many
CASSPRGDEQYF TGCGCCAGCAGCCCCCGTGGGGACGAGCAGTACTTC TRBV5-1 - TRBJ2-7 12 many
CSAAGQSFGIQYF TGCAGCGCCGCGGGACAGAGCTTCGGCATTCAGTACTTC TRBV29-1 - TRBJ2-4 13 -
CASSLVPLGGGSGELFF TGCGCCAGCAGCTTGGTCCCCCTGGGCGGCGGATCGGGGGAGCTGTTTTTT TRBV5-1 - TRBJ2-2 17 -
CSARLAGDHEQYF TGCAGTGCTAGGTTAGCGGGAGACCACGAGCAGTACTTC TRBV20-1 TRBD2 TRBJ2-7 13 -
CASRTSGQGGTEAFF TGTGCCAGCAGGACATCCGGACAGGGAGGGACTGAAGCTTTCTTT TRBV27 TRBD1 TRBJ1-1 15 many
CATSMRVVEEQFF TGTGCCACCAGCATGAGGGTTGTTGAGGAGCAGTTCTTC TRBV15 - TRBJ2-1 13 -
CASSLAEGAAQPQHF TGTGCCAGCAGCCTAGCCGAGGGGGCGGCTCAGCCCCAGCATTTT TRBV5-6 TRBD1 TRBJ1-5 15 -
CASSLAGGYTQYF TGCGCCAGCAGCTTGGCAGGGGGGTATACGCAGTATTTT TRBV5-1 - TRBJ2-3 13 -
CASSLLNADRGDSPLHF TGTGCCAGCAGTTTACTGAACGCCGACAGGGGCGATTCACCCCTCCACTTT TRBV6-5 TRBD1 TRBJ1-6 17 many
CSVEGGGGTEAFF TGCAGCGTTGAAGGGGGGGGTGGCACTGAAGCTTTCTTT TRBV29-1 - TRBJ1-1 13 few
CSARQSYEQYF TGCAGTGCGAGACAGTCCTACGAGCAGTACTTC TRBV20-1 - TRBJ2-7 11 -
CASSPDLAGGDEQFF TGCGCCAGCAGCCCGGACCTAGCGGGAGGGGATGAGCAGTTCTTC TRBV5-1 TRBD2 TRBJ2-1 15 many
CASSKFGSTTNRADTQYF TGTGCCAGCAGCAAATTCGGCAGCACCACGAATAGGGCAGATACGCAGTATTTT TRBV3-1 - TRBJ2-3 18 few
CASRQSGGSSYEQYF TGTGCCAGCAGACAGAGCGGCGGGAGCTCCTACGAGCAGTACTTC TRBV6-2/TRBV6-3 TRBD2 TRBJ2-7 15 few
CASSLVLAGGQETQYF TGCGCCAGCAGCTTGGTTCTAGCGGGGGGCCAAGAGACCCAGTACTTC TRBV5-1 TRBD2 TRBJ2-5 16 -
CASSPHPSGRYEQYF TGTGCCAGCAGCCCCCATCCGTCAGGGCGCTACGAGCAGTACTTC TRBV11-2 - TRBJ2-7 15 few
CASSDARLAGTDTQYF TGTGCCAGCAGTGATGCGAGACTAGCGGGCACAGATACGCAGTATTTT TRBV25-1 TRBD2 TRBJ2-3 16 few
CASSWDSSYNEQFF TGTGCCAGCAGTTGGGACTCCTCCTACAATGAGCAGTTCTTC TRBV27 - TRBJ2-1 14 -
CASSLGQKTDTQYF TGTGCCAGCAGTCTAGGACAGAAAACAGATACGCAGTATTTT TRBV2 - TRBJ2-3 14 few
CASSLAAAGELFF TGTGCCAGCAGCTTGGCCGCGGCCGGGGAGCTGTTTTTT TRBV5-5 - TRBJ2-2 13 many
CSALRGAYEQYF TGCAGTGCCTTAAGGGGGGCCTACGAGCAGTACTTC TRBV20-1 - TRBJ2-7 12 -
CASSRTGVDTEAFF TGTGCCAGCAGCCGGACAGGGGTGGACACTGAAGCTTTCTTT TRBV4-2 TRBD1 TRBJ1-1 14 few
CASSQELAGSVGFEQYF TGTGCCAGCAGCCAAGAACTAGCGGGATCTGTCGGGTTCGAGCAGTACTTC TRBV4-2 TRBD2 TRBJ2-7 17 few
CASSVRFSYEQYF TGTGCCAGCAGTGTGCGTTTCTCCTACGAGCAGTACTTC TRBV2 - TRBJ2-7 13 -
CSVAPTGGNAEAFF TGCAGCGTTGCCCCGACAGGGGGCAATGCTGAAGCTTTCTTT TRBV29-1 TRBD1 TRBJ1-1 14 many
CAWNTGEGGPQHF TGTGCCTGGAATACCGGGGAGGGAGGGCCCCAGCATTTT TRBV30 - TRBJ1-5 13 -
CASSYSGTVYNEQFF TGTGCCAGCAGTTACTCTGGGACGGTTTACAATGAGCAGTTCTTC TRBV6-2/TRBV6-3 - TRBJ2-1 15 -
CASSQVPPGRDNEQFF TGCGCCAGCAGCCAAGTGCCCCCCGGGAGAGATAATGAGCAGTTCTTC TRBV4-3 - TRBJ2-1 16 many
CASSSTGGKTQYF TGTGCCAGCAGTTCGACAGGGGGAAAGACCCAGTACTTC TRBV27 TRBD1 TRBJ2-5 13 -
CSARAAVAGGLIYEQYF TGCAGTGCTAGAGCCGCGGTAGCGGGAGGTTTGATCTACGAGCAGTACTTC TRBV20-1 TRBD2 TRBJ2-7 17 few
CSARRGGAVGGYTF TGCAGTGCTAGGCGAGGGGGCGCGGTAGGTGGCTACACCTTC TRBV20-1 TRBD1 TRBJ1-2 14 few
CASSGQGYNEQFF TGTGCCAGCAGCGGACAGGGCTACAATGAGCAGTTCTTC TRBV12-3/TRBV12-4 TRBD1 TRBJ2-1 13 few
CASSRPDYEQYF TGTGCCAGCAGCCGCCCTGACTACGAGCAGTACTTC TRBV4-2 - TRBJ2-7 12 few
CASSLDENTQYF TGCGCCAGCAGCTTGGACGAAAATACGCAGTATTTT TRBV5-1 - TRBJ2-3 12 -
CASSQDSGGRTNEQFF TGCGCCAGCAGCCAAGATTCGGGCGGGAGAACGAATGAGCAGTTCTTC TRBV4-3 TRBD2 TRBJ2-1 16 -
CASSLGPGTGGETQYF TGCGCCAGCAGCTTGGGCCCCGGGACAGGGGGAGAGACCCAGTACTTC TRBV5-1 TRBD1 TRBJ2-5 16 -
CASGFGWLRHNEQFF TGTGCCAGCGGTTTCGGATGGTTGCGGCACAATGAGCAGTTCTTC TRBV12-3/TRBV12-4 - TRBJ2-1 15 -
CASSLAGALEVYF TGTGCCAGCAGCTTGGCGGGAGCCTTGGAGGTGTACTTC TRBV5-4 - TRBJ2-7 13 -
CATSDSRQKPWEQYF TGTGCCACCAGTGATTCTCGGCAGAAGCCCTGGGAGCAGTACTTC TRBV24-1 - TRBJ2-7 15 few
CASPDAQGRGGQPQHF TGTGCCAGCCCCGACGCCCAGGGAAGGGGGGGTCAGCCCCAGCATTTT TRBV21-1 - TRBJ1-5 16 -
CSVEKVQGRRSYNEQFF TGCAGCGTTGAAAAGGTGCAGGGTAGGAGGTCCTACAATGAGCAGTTCTTC TRBV29-1 - TRBJ2-1 17 -
CASSESRTGGHYGYTF TGCGCCAGCAGTGAGTCTCGGACAGGGGGCCACTATGGCTACACCTTC TRBV10-2 TRBD1 TRBJ1-2 16 -
CASSLVYRPRQETQYF TGTGCCAGCAGCTTAGTGTATAGACCAAGGCAAGAGACCCAGTACTTC TRBV7-9 - TRBJ2-5 16 -